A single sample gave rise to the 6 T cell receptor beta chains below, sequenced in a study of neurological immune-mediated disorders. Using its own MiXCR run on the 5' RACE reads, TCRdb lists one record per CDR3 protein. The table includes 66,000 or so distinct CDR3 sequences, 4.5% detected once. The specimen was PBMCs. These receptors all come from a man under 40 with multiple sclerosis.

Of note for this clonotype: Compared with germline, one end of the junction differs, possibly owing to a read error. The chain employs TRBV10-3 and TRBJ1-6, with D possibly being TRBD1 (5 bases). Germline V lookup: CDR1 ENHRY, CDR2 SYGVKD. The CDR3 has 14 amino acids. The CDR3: CATRWGYYNSPLNF. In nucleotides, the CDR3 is TGTGCCACCCGATGGGGGTATTATAATTCACCCCTCAACTTT.

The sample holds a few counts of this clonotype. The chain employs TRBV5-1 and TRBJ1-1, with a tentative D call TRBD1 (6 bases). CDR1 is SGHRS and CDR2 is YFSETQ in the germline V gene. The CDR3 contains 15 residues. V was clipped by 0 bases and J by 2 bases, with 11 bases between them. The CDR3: CASSLGPGANTEAFF. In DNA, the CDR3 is TGCGCCAGCAGCTTGGGACCGGGGGCAAACACTGAAGCTTTCTTT.

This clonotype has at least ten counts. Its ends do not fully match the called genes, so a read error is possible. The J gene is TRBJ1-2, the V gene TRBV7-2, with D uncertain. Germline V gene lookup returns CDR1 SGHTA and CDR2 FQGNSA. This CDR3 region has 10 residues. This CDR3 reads CASSHRMTSF. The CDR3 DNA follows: TGTGCCAGCAGCCACCGGATGACGTCGTTC.

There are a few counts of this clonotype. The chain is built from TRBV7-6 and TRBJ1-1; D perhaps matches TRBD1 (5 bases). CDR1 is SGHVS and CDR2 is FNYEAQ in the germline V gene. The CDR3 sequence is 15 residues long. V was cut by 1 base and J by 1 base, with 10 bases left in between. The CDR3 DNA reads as TGTGCCAGCAGCTTAGGGCCCACAGGGAACACTGAAGCTTTCTTT. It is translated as CASSLGPTGNTEAFF. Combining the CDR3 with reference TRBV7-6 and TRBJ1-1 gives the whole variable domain GAGVSQSPRYKVTKRGQDVALRCDPISGHVSLYWYRQALGQGPEFLTYFNYEAQQDKSGLPNDRFSAERPEGSISTLTIQRTEQRDSAMYRCASSLGPTGNTEAFFGQGTRLTVV.

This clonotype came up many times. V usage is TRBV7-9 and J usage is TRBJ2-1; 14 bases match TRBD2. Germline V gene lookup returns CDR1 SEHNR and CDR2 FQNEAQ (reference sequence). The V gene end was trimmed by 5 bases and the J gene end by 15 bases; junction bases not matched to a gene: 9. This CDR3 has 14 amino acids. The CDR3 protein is CASSRTSGGSWWFF. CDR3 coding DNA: TGTGCCAGCAGCCGGACTAGCGGGGGGTCTTGGTGGTTCTTC. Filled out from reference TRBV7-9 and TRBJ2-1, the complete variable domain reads DTGVSQNPRHKITKRGQNVTFRCDPISEHNRLYWYRQTLGQGPEFLTYFQNEAQLEKSRLLSDRFSAERPKGSFSTLEIQRTEQGDSAMYLCASSRTSGGSWWFFGPGTRLTVL.

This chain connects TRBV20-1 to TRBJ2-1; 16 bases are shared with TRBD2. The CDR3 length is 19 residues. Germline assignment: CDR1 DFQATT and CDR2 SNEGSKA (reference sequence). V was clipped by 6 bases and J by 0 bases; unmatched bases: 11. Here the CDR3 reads CSALRPGLAGGSSYNEQFF. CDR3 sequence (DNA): TGCAGTGCCCTACGACCGGGACTAGCGGGGGGGAGCTCCTACAATGAGCAGTTCTTC.